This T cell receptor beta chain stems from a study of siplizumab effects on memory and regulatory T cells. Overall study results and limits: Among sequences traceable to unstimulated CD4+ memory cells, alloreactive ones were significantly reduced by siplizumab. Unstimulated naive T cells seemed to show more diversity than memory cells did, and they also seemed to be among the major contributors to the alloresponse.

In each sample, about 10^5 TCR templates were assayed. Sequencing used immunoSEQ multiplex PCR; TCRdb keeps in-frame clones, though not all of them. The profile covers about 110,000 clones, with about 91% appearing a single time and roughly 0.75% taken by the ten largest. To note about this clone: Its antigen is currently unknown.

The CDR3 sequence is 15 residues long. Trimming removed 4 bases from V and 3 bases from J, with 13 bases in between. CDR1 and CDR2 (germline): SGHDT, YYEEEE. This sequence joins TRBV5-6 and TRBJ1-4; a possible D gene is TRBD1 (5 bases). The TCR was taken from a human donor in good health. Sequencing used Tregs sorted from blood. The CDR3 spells CASSRVDRPNEKLFF. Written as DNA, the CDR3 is TGTGCCAGCAGCCGCGTTGACAGACCTAATGAAAAACTGTTTTTT.